There are many counts of the clone carrying this TCR beta chain. Its specificity is unknown. With 1 base removed from V and 0 bases from J, the gap between germline ends came to 6 bases. The CDR3 covers 14 residues. Germline lookup yields CDR1 MNHEY and CDR2 SVGAGI. Described time point: persistent/refractory GD, antithyroid drugs over 5 years with positive TRAb. Generation of the TCR library employed RNA extracted from PBMCs. This entry belongs to a study of regulatory T cells in long-lasting Graves disease. Construction of the TCR beta libraries employed iRepertoire HTBI primers in conjunction with Arm-PCR of CDR3 regions. As processed by the authors: Identification yielded 55 to 75 TRBV and 14 TRBJ segments across samples. Each CDR3 protein is one row after TCRdb ran MiXCR on the multiplex PCR reads. TCRdb's processing, not the authors' own work, is the source of the V and J calls. The sample yields around 430,000 distinct CDR3 sequences, 20% to 25% seen once.

The study's findings and limits: Persistent Graves' patients had lower TCR diversity than newly diagnosed ones.

The source of this sequence is a female donor with Graves disease. The sequenced sample was peripheral blood mononuclear cells (PBMCs), obtained when the disease was refractory, from a patient treated with antithyroid drugs. This chain uses TRBV6-5 with TRBJ1-2; the D is unclear. CDR3 region: CASSYWPSNYGYTF. Here the CDR3 DNA reads TGTGCCAGCAGTTACTGGCCTTCTAACTATGGCTACACCTTC.